The 3 T cell receptor beta chains presented below share a single source sample, sequenced in a study. TCRdb reprocessed the 5' RACE reads with MiXCR, giving one entry per CDR3 protein. The table includes 50,000 to 65,000 distinct CDR3 sequences, roughly 30% detected once. Sequencing input: tumor-infiltrating memory CD4+ T cells sorted from the breast tumor. Specified subset: memory CD4+ T cells, CD4+CD45RO+CD25-. These receptors all stem from a female donor with breast cancer.

There are a few counts of this clonotype. The chain employs TRBV4-3 and TRBJ2-1; 7 bases match TRBD1. V trimming: 1 base; J trimming: 8 bases; junction bases outside the gene matches: 8. Germline CDR1 is LGHNA and CDR2 is YSLEER. The CDR3 runs 15 residues. In DNA form, the CDR3 reads TGCGCCAGCAGCCAAGTTGACAGGGCCGGGGATGAGCAGTTCTTC. It yields the protein CASSQVDRAGDEQFF.

This clonotype has only a few counts. The chain couples TRBV6-6 to TRBJ2-7, with TRBD2 identical over 7 bases. Germline CDR1 and CDR2: MNHNY and SVGAGI (reference sequence). The V gene end was trimmed by 6 bases and the J gene end by 2 bases; junction bases not matched to a gene: 1. The CDR3 consists of 12 residues. The CDR3 bases are TGTGCCAGCAGGGGAGGGACCTACGAGCAGTACTTC. This codes for CASRGGTYEQYF.

Worth noting for this clonotype: A read error is possible here, since a much larger clone lies one base away. The chain joins TRBV5-1 to TRBJ2-1; maybe TRBD2 (6 bases). The germline V gene has CDR1 SGHRS and CDR2 YFSETQ. Trimming removed 9 bases at V and 9 bases at J, with 16 bases between. This CDR3 spans 12 amino acids. CDR3 amino acids: CANRREAGEQFF. As DNA, the CDR3 is TGCGCCAACAGGCGGGAAGCTGGTGAGCAGTTCTTC.